Below are 32 T cell receptor beta chains sequenced from a single sample in a study of pediatric ulcerative colitis (dated by TCRdb to the late 2010s). Library preparation was by the immunoSEQ multiplex PCR assay. TCRdb carries this immuneACCESS record with in-frame sequences only. Its versions omit some clonotypes, under half of them owing to an unresolved V gene in the studies checked, with the rest unexplained. A total of about 60,000 clones appear in this sample, about nine tenths of them only once. About 1.5% of the sample is in the top ten clones. The sequenced sample was blood. These receptors came from a boy aged 5 to 17 who was a control in a study of pediatric ulcerative colitis.

The chain joins TRBV15 to TRBJ1-2, with TRBD1 identical over 9 bases. Looked up from germline, CDR1 is LNHNV and CDR2 is YYDKDF (reference sequence). V dropped 2 bases and J dropped 6; count of bases not matched to a gene: 7. This CDR3 spans 15 amino acids. This CDR3 reads CATSRKQGAQDGYTF. The CDR3 DNA reads TGTGCCACCAGCAGAAAACAGGGGGCCCAGGATGGCTACACCTTC.

The genes are TRBV27 and TRBJ2-6; TRBD2 is a possible D gene (5 bases). Germline V gene lookup returns CDR1 MNHEY and CDR2 SMNVEV (reference sequence). V was cut by 2 bases and J by 2 bases, with 10 bases left in between. There are 16 residues in the CDR3. This CDR3 reads CASSLGLGAGANVLTF. CDR3 bases: TGTGCCAGCAGTTTAGGACTGGGCGCTGGGGCCAACGTCCTGACTTTC.

V is TRBV27 and J is TRBJ2-1; 8 positions match TRBD1. In germline, CDR1 is MNHEY, CDR2 SMNVEV (reference sequence). V shed 3 bases, J shed 4 bases, and the junction held 2 bases outside the gene matches. CDR3 length equals 14 residues. The CDR3 spells CASSLGDRYNEQFF. CDR3 coding DNA: TGTGCCAGCAGTTTGGGGGACAGGTACAATGAGCAGTTCTTC.

This sequence joins TRBV19 and TRBJ2-1, with a possible D match to TRBD1 (7 bases). The ends were cut back, 4 bases at V and 0 bases at J, with 13 bases in the middle. The germline V gene encodes CDR1 LNHDA and CDR2 SQIVND (reference sequence). This CDR3 comprises 16 residues. The CDR3 nucleotides are TGTGCCAGTAGTAGGCAGGGGGGACCCTCCTACAATGAGCAGTTCTTC. As protein: CASSRQGGPSYNEQFF. The full variable domain, its missing parts supplied by reference TRBV19 and TRBJ2-1, is DGGITQSPKYLFRKEGQNVTLSCEQNLNHDAMYWYRQDPGQGLRLIYYSQIVNDFQKGDIAEGYSVSREKKESFPLTVTSAQKNPTAFYLCASSRQGGPSYNEQFFGPGTRLTVL.

This clone has just one count. V is TRBV19 and J is TRBJ1-4; D is ambiguous. Germline V gene lookup returns CDR1 LNHDA and CDR2 SQIVND (reference sequence). Deletions cut 6 bases from V and 6 bases from J, with 11 bases between. CDR3 size: 13 residues. The CDR3 here is CASSARTYEKLFF. CDR3 DNA: TGTGCCAGTAGCGCTCGGACTTATGAAAAACTGTTTTTT.

This sequence joins TRBV9 and TRBJ2-7; 9 bases line up with TRBD2. Trimming removed 4 bases from V and 6 bases from J; junction bases left unmatched: 8. The CDR3 spans 14 residues. Germline V lookup: CDR1 SGDLS, CDR2 YYNGEE. CDR3 nucleotides: TGTGCCAGCAGCCCCACCGGGACTAGCCTCGAGCAGTACTTC. It codes for CASSPTGTSLEQYF.

J is TRBJ2-3 and V is TRBV15; 11 bases map to TRBD2. V shed 3 bases and J 4 bases; nucleotides not matched to a gene: 12. The CDR3 runs to 18 residues. From germline, CDR1 is LNHNV and CDR2 YYDKDF (reference sequence). The CDR3 region has the DNA TGTGCCACCAGCAGGACGGACTTAGCGGGAGGGCCCGCAGATACGCAGTATTTT. The encoded protein is CATSRTDLAGGPADTQYF.

The chain employs TRBV7-2 and TRBJ1-1, with D uncertain. The CDR3 is 15 residues long. V lost 2 bases and J lost 1, with 11 bases in between. Per the germline V gene, CDR1 is SGHTA and CDR2 is FQGNSA. CDR3 DNA: TGTGCCAGCAGCTTATTCCCCATGGGGAACACTGAAGCTTTCTTT. Translated: CASSLFPMGNTEAFF. The full variable domain, its missing parts supplied by reference TRBV7-2 and TRBJ1-1, is GAGVSQSPSNKVTEKGKDVELRCDPISGHTALYWYRQSLGQGLEFLIYFQGNSAPDKSGLPSDRFSAERTGGSVSTLTIQRTQQEDSAVYLCASSLFPMGNTEAFFGQGTRLTVV.

This clone was picked up one time. The CDR3 loop is CASSGGLSSYEQYF. The CDR3 DNA reads TGTGCCAGCAGCGGGGGACTGAGCTCCTACGAGCAGTACTTC. The chain carries TRBV11-2 and TRBJ2-7; D is possibly TRBD2 (6 bases). The CDR3 runs 14 residues. Looked up from germline, CDR1 is SGHAT and CDR2 is FQNNGV. V lost 5 bases, J lost 0 bases, and 11 bases lay in between. Supplemented by reference TRBV11-2 and TRBJ2-7, the full variable domain reads EAGVAQSPRYKIIEKRQSVAFWCNPISGHATLYWYQQILGQGPKLLIQFQNNGVVDDSQLPKDRFSAERLKGVDSTLKIQPAKLEDSAVYLCASSGGLSSYEQYFGPGTRLTVT.

V gene TRBV25-1 combines with J gene TRBJ2-1; possibly TRBD1 or TRBD2 for D (7 bases each). CDR1 and CDR2 from the germline V gene are MGHDK and SYGVNS. The length of the CDR3 is 14 residues. Trimming took off 7 bases at V and 4 bases at J, with 14 bases between the two ends. The CDR3 loop reads CASTVRGGYNEQFF. CDR3 DNA sequence: TGTGCCAGCACAGTCAGGGGGGGTTACAATGAGCAGTTCTTC.

The chain links TRBV18 to TRBJ1-6; maybe TRBD1 (6 bases). The CDR3 loop spans 16 amino acids. Germline CDR1 KGHSH, CDR2 LQKENI. V was shortened by 2 bases and J by 10 bases, with 18 bases between the two germline ends. DNA of the CDR3: TGTGCCAGCTCACCAGAAACGGACAGACGGAGCTCACCCCTCCACTTT. Translating gives CASSPETDRRSSPLHF.

The genes are TRBV28 and TRBJ2-5; TRBD1 matches 9 bases. The germline V gene has CDR1 MDHEN and CDR2 SYDVKM. V was clipped by 4 bases and J by 5 bases; unmatched bases: 5. The CDR3 is 14 amino acids. This CDR3 is CASSSGQGRETQYF. CDR3 in DNA: TGTGCCAGCAGTTCGGGACAGGGTAGGGAGACCCAGTACTTC.

The chain carries TRBV4-3 and TRBJ2-3, with D possibly TRBD2 on 5 matching bases. In germline, CDR1 is LGHNA, CDR2 YSLEER. The V end was cut by 0 bases, the J end by 8 bases, with 9 bases between. This CDR3 is built from 13 residues. The DNA for the CDR3 is TGCGCCAGCAGCCAAGACCCCCGGGGTACGCAGTATTTT. Translating gives CASSQDPRGTQYF.

The V call is TRBV4-3, the J call TRBJ2-7; no clear D. This CDR3 has 13 amino acids. V lost 0 bases and J 2 bases, leaving 5 bases between the germline ends. Germline V gene sequence: CDR1 LGHNA, CDR2 YSLEER. The CDR3 loop reads CASSQDLTYEQYF. The CDR3 nucleotides are TGCGCCAGCAGCCAAGATCTCACCTACGAGCAGTACTTC.

This clone is a singleton in its sample. The chain links TRBV4-2 to TRBJ1-6, with a tentative D call TRBD1 (6 bases). Germline V gene sequence: CDR1 LGHNA, CDR2 YNFKEQ. The CDR3 has 16 amino acids. V was pared by 0 bases and J by 7 bases, with 13 bases between. The CDR3 loop is CASSQDLQGSNSPLHF. CDR3 nucleotides: TGTGCCAGCAGCCAAGATCTCCAGGGGTCCAATTCACCCCTCCACTTT.

The chain combines TRBV6-5 with TRBJ2-7; 10 positions match TRBD1. After removal of 5 bases from V and 6 bases from J, the junction contained 7 bases not matched to a gene. Germline values: CDR1 MNHEY, CDR2 SVGAGI. The CDR3 has 14 amino acids. The CDR3 sequence: CASSPGTGVSEQYF. For the CDR3, the DNA is TGTGCCAGCAGTCCCGGGACAGGGGTTTCCGAGCAGTACTTC.

V is TRBV18 and J is TRBJ2-1; D gene unclear. Germline V gene sequence: CDR1 KGHSH, CDR2 LQKENI. This CDR3 has 16 amino acids. Trimming left V 2 bases short and J 5 bases short, with 16 bases between. CDR3 in amino acids: CASSPSLIDRDNEQFF. The CDR3, as DNA: TGTGCCAGCTCACCAAGTCTGATAGATCGGGACAATGAGCAGTTCTTC.

The chain carries TRBV6-5 and TRBJ1-5, with TRBD1 identical over 10 bases. Germline V CDR1 and CDR2: MNHEY, SVGAGI. The J segment lost 4 bases and the V segment lost 7 bases, leaving 4 bases of the junction unmatched. This CDR3 is 14 amino acids long. CDR3 amino acids: CASMGTGVNQPQHF. In DNA, the CDR3 is TGTGCCAGCATGGGGACAGGGGTAAATCAGCCCCAGCATTTT.

This chain connects TRBV27 to TRBJ1-4; the D gene is possibly TRBD1 (5 bases). Germline-derived CDR1 and CDR2 are MNHEY and SMNVEV (reference sequence). The CDR3 is 15 residues long. V lost 6 bases and J lost 10, with 21 bases in between. The CDR3 is CASSPIGVRDGKLFF. The DNA of the CDR3 is TGTGCCAGCAGCCCTATAGGGGTGAGGGATGGAAAACTGTTTTTT. Full variable domain (missing parts from reference TRBV27 and TRBJ1-4): EAQVTQNPRYLITVTGKKLTVTCSQNMNHEYMSWYRQDPGLGLRQIYYSMNVEVTDKGDVPEGYKVSRKEKRNFPLILESPSPNQTSLYFCASSPIGVRDGKLFFGSGTQLSVL.

This chain uses TRBV4-3 with TRBJ2-2; D unresolved. The CDR3 is 17 amino acids. Germline CDR1 and CDR2: LGHNA and YSLEER. V lost 3 bases and J lost 6, with 20 bases in between. The CDR3 region has the DNA TGCGCCAGCAGCCAGACATGGCTCTCGTTTGGGGCCGGGGAGCTGTTTTTT. This codes for CASSQTWLSFGAGELFF.

The chain carries TRBV6-6 and TRBJ1-1, with 7 bases fitting TRBD1. This CDR3 comprises 15 residues. CDR1 is MNHNY and CDR2 is SVGAGI in the germline V gene (reference sequence). V dropped 7 bases and J dropped 3; count of bases not matched to a gene: 11. CDR3 region: CASKLLRGEHTEAFF. The CDR3, as DNA: TGTGCCAGCAAACTTCTCAGGGGGGAACACACTGAAGCTTTCTTT.

The chain combines TRBV12-5 with TRBJ2-2; D is perhaps TRBD1 (5 bases). This CDR3 comprises 18 residues. Trimming pared 0 bases from V and 0 bases from J, leaving 14 bases between. Germline V CDR1 and CDR2: LGHNT, FRNRAP. The CDR3 nucleotides read TGTGCTAGTGGTTTGGTACGAATGACAGATACGAACACCGGGGAGCTGTTTTTT. It codes for CASGLVRMTDTNTGELFF. The entire variable domain, with the rest obtained from reference TRBV12-5 and TRBJ2-2, is as follows: DARVTQTPRHKVTEMGQEVTMRCQPILGHNTVFWYRQTMMQGLELLAYFRNRAPLDDSGMPKDRFSAEMPDATLATLKIQPSEPRDSAVYFCASGLVRMTDTNTGELFFGEGSRLTVL.

In DNA, the CDR3 is TGTGCCAGTAGTATCTCCGTAGGACTAGCGGGAGAGCAGTTCTTC. It encodes CASSISVGLAGEQFF. The chain couples TRBV19 to TRBJ2-1; TRBD2 aligns across 12 bases. J was trimmed by 10 bases and V by 3 bases; bases with no gene match: 7. The CDR3 consists of 15 residues. In germline, CDR1 is LNHDA, CDR2 SQIVND (reference sequence).

V is TRBV5-4 and J is TRBJ1-1; D gene ambiguous. The CDR3 consists of 14 residues. Trimming took 5 bases from V and 1 from J, leaving 12 bases between them. Germline V gives CDR1 SGHNT, CDR2 YYREEE (reference sequence). The CDR3 protein is CASREFKWNTEAFF. The CDR3 DNA reads as TGTGCCAGCAGGGAGTTCAAGTGGAACACTGAAGCTTTCTTT.

The rearrangement joins TRBV5-1 to TRBJ1-3; weak D call: TRBD1 (6 bases). The CDR3 extends over 14 amino acids. Trimming pared 2 bases from V and 0 bases from J, leaving 6 bases between. Germline CDR1 reads SGHRS; CDR2 reads YFSETQ. This chain's CDR3 is CASSLQGSGNTIYF. The CDR3 bases are TGCGCCAGCAGCTTACAGGGCTCTGGAAACACCATATATTTT.

The gene calls are TRBV29-1 and TRBJ2-5; D is unclear. This CDR3 is 14 amino acids long. The germline CDR1 and CDR2 sequences are SQVTM and ANQGSEA. The germline V and J ends were trimmed by 1 base and 5 bases, with 14 bases remaining between them. In DNA, the CDR3 is TGCAGCGTTGAAGGTGGTTTACAGTGGGAGACCCAGTACTTC. Residues: CSVEGGLQWETQYF.

This sequence joins TRBV5-1 and TRBJ2-5; D is unclear. This CDR3 has 14 amino acids. Trimming took off 0 bases at V and 3 bases at J, with 9 bases between the two ends. The V gene's germline CDR1 is SGHRS and CDR2 YFSETQ. In DNA, the CDR3 is TGCGCCAGCAGCTTGGAGGGCGGAGAAGAGACCCAGTACTTC. Translation: CASSLEGGEETQYF.

The chain employs TRBV19 and TRBJ2-3, with 7 bases aligning to TRBD2. This CDR3 region has 18 residues. Per the germline V gene, CDR1 is LNHDA and CDR2 is SQIVND (reference sequence). Trimming cost V 10 bases and J 0 bases; bases outside gene matches: 19. The CDR3 nucleotides read TGTGCCACCTCTTCCAAGGGCCTAGCGGAAACTAGCACAGATACGCAGTATTTT. As protein: CATSSKGLAETSTDTQYF.

V gene TRBV6-1 combines with J gene TRBJ1-3; the D gene is possibly TRBD1 (5 bases). There are 15 residues in the CDR3. The V gene's germline CDR1 is MNHNS and CDR2 SASEGT. Trimming took off 6 bases at V and 3 bases at J, with 15 bases between the two ends. The DNA of the CDR3 is TGTGCCAGCAGGATTAGAGGGACCTATGGAAACACCATATATTTT. Its protein is CASRIRGTYGNTIYF.

This chain joins TRBV7-2 and TRBJ1-4; 9 bases align to TRBD1. The CDR3 is 15 residues long. Germline loops: CDR1 SGHTA, CDR2 FQGNSA. The V gene end was trimmed by 3 bases and the J gene end by 6 bases; junction bases not matched to a gene: 5. The chain's CDR3 is CASSFGGQGDEKLFF. CDR3 bases: TGTGCCAGCAGCTTCGGGGGACAGGGTGATGAAAAACTGTTTTTT.

In DNA, the CDR3 is TGTGCCACCAGCAGAGAGGGACAGGGAGGCGGGGAGCTGTTTTTT. This translates into CATSREGQGGGELFF. This sequence joins TRBV15 and TRBJ2-2; TRBD1 aligns across 9 bases. V was clipped by 0 bases and J by 7 bases; unmatched bases: 3. This CDR3 has 15 residues. Germline V gene lookup returns CDR1 LNHNV and CDR2 YYDKDF (reference sequence).

The gene calls are TRBV11-2 and TRBJ2-6, with 8 bases fitting TRBD1. The CDR3 consists of 19 residues. Germline lookup yields CDR1 SGHAT and CDR2 FQNNGV. Trimming at V came to 4 bases and at J to 0 bases, leaving 11 bases not matched to a gene. This CDR3 reads CASSSLSGTGSSGANVLTF. The CDR3 nucleotides are TGTGCCAGCAGCTCCCTTTCCGGGACAGGAAGCTCTGGGGCCAACGTCCTGACTTTC.